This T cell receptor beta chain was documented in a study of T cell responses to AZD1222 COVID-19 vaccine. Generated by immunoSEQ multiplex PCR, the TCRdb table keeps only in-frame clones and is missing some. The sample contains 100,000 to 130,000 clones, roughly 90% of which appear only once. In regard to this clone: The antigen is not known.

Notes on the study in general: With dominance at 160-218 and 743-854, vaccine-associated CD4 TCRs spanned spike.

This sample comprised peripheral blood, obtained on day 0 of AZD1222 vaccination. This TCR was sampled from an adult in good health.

In DNA, the CDR3 is TGTGCCAGCAGTCCCGGGGGAGGAGCGACCTTAGCCAAAAACATTCAGTACTTC. This sequence encodes CASSPGGGATLAKNIQYF. The gene calls are TRBV14 and TRBJ2-4, with D maybe TRBD2 (6 bases). The CDR3 covers 18 residues. With 6 bases removed from V and 0 bases from J, the gap between germline ends came to 21 bases. Germline V lookup: CDR1 SGHDN, CDR2 FVKESK.